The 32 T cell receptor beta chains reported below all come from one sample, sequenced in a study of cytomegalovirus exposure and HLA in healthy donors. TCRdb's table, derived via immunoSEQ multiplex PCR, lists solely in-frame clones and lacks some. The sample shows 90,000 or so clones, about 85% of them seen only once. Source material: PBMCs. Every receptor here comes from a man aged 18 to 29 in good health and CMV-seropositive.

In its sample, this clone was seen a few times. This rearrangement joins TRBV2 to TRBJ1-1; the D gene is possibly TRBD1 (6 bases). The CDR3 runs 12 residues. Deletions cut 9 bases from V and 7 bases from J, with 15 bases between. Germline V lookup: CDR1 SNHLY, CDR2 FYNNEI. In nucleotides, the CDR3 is TGTGCCAGGGCGGGGGCCGCGGATGAAGCTTTCTTT. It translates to CARAGAADEAFF.

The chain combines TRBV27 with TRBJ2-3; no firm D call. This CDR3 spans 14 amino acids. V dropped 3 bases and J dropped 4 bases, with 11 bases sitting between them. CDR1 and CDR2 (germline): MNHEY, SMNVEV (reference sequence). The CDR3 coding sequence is TGTGCCAGCAGTTTGACCTGGGCCGCAGATACGCAGTATTTT. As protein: CASSLTWAADTQYF.

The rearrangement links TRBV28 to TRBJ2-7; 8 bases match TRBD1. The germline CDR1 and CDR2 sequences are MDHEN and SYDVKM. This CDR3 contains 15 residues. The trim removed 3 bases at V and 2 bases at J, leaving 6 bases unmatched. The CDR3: CASSFGQGVAYEQYV. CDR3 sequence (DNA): TGTGCCAGCAGTTTCGGACAGGGAGTAGCCTACGAGCAGTACGTC.

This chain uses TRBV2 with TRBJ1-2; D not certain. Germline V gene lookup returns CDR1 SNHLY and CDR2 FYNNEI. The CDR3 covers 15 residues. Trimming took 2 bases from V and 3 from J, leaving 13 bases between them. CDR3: CASSERNSLDYGYTF. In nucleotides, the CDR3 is TGTGCCAGCAGTGAAAGGAACAGCCTGGACTATGGCTACACCTTC.

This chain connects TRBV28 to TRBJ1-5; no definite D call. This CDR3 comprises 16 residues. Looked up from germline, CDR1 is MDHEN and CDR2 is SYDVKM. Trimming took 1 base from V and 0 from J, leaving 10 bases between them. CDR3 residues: CASSLLGGDSNQPQHF. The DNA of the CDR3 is TGTGCCAGCAGTTTATTAGGAGGAGATAGCAATCAGCCCCAGCATTTT.

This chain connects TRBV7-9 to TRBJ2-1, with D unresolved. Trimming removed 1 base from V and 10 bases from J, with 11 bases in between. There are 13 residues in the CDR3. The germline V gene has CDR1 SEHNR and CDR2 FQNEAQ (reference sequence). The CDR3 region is CASSLGVWAEQFF. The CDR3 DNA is TGTGCCAGCAGCTTAGGTGTATGGGCAGAGCAGTTCTTC.

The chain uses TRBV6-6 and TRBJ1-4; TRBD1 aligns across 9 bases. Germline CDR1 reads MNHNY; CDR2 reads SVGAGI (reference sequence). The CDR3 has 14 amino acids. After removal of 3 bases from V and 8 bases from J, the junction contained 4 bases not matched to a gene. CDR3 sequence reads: CASSYGTGREKLFF. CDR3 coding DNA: TGTGCCAGCAGTTATGGGACAGGGCGGGAAAAACTGTTTTTT.

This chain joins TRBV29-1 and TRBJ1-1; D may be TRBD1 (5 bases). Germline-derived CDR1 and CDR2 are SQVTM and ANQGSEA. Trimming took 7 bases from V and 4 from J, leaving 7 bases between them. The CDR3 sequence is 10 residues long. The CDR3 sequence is CSAQGTEAFF. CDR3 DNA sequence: TGCAGCGCCCAGGGCACTGAAGCTTTCTTT.

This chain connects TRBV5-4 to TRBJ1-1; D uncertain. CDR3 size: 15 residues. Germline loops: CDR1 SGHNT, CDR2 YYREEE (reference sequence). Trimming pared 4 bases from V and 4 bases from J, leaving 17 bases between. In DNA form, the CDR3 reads TGTGCCAGCAGCCCGGAGGTGGCCCTAGGCACTGAAGCTTTCTTT. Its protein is CASSPEVALGTEAFF.

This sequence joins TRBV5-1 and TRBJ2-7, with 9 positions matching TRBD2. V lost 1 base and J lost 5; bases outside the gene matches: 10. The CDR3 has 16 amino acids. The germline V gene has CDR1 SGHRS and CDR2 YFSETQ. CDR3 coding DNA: TGCGCCAGCAGCTTGCTTAGCGGGGGCGGAGGCAACGAGCAGTACTTC. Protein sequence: CASSLLSGGGGNEQYF.

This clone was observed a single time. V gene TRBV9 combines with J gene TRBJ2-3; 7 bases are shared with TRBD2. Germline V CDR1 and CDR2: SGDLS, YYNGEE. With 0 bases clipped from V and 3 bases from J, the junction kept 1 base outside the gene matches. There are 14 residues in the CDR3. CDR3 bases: TGTGCCAGCAGCGTAGCAGCGGGAACAGATACGCAGTATTTT. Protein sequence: CASSVAAGTDTQYF.

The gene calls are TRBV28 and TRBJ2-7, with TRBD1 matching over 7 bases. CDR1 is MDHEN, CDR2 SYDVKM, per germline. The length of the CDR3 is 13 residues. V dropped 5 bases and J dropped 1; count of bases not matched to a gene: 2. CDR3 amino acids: CASSVGQSYEQYF. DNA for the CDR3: TGTGCCAGCAGTGTGGGACAGTCCTACGAGCAGTACTTC. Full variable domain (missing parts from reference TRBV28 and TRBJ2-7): DVKVTQSSRYLVKRTGEKVFLECVQDMDHENMFWYRQDPGLGLRLIYFSYDVKMKEKGDIPEGYSVSREKKERFSLILESASTNQTSMYLCASSVGQSYEQYFGPGTRLTVT.

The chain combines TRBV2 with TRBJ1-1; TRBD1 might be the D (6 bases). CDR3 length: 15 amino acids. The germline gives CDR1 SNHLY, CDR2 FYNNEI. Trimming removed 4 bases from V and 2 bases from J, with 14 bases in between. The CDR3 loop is CASSATTGGNTEAFF. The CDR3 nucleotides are TGTGCCAGCAGTGCGACGACAGGCGGAAACACTGAAGCTTTCTTT.

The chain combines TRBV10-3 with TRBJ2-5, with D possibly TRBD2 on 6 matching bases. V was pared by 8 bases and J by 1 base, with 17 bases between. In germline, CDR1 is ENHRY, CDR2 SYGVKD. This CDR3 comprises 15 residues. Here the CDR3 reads CAISWPGGGQETQYF. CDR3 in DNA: TGTGCCATCTCGTGGCCCGGGGGAGGCCAAGAGACCCAGTACTTC.

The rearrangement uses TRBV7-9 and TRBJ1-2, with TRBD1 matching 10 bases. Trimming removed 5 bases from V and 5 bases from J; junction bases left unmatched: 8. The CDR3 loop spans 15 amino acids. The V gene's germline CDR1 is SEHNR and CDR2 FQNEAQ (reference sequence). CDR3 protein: CASSPTGGARYGYTF. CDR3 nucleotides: TGTGCCAGCAGCCCGACAGGGGGCGCACGGTATGGCTACACCTTC.

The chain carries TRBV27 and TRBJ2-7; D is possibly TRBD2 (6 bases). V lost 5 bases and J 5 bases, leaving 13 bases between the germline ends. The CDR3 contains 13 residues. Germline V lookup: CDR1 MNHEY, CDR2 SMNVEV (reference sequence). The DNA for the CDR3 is TGTGCCAGCAGTCCCCCGGAGGGGAACGAGCAGTACTTC. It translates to CASSPPEGNEQYF.

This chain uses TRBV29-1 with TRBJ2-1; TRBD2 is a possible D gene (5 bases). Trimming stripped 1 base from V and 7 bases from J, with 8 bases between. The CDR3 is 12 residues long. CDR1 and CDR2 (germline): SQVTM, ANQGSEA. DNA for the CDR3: TGCAGCGTTGAAGGACGGGGAAATGAGCAGTTCTTC. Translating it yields CSVEGRGNEQFF.

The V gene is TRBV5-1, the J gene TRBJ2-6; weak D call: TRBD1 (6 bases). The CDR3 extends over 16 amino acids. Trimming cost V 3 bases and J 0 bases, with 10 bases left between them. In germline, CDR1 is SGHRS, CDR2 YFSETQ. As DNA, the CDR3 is TGCGCCAGCAGCTCCACAGGGAACTCTGGGGCCAACGTCCTGACTTTC. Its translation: CASSSTGNSGANVLTF.

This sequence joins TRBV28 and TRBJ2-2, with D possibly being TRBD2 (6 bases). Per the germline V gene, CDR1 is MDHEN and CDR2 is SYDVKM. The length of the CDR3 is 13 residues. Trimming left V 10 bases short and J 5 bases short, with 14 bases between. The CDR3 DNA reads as TGTGCCACCACTTGGGGGGATACCGGGGAGCTGTTTTTT. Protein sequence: CATTWGDTGELFF. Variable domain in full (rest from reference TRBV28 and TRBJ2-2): DVKVTQSSRYLVKRTGEKVFLECVQDMDHENMFWYRQDPGLGLRLIYFSYDVKMKEKGDIPEGYSVSREKKERFSLILESASTNQTSMYLCATTWGDTGELFFGEGSRLTVL.

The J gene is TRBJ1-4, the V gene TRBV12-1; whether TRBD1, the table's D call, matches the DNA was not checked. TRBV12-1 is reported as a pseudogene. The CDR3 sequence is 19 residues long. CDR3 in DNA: TGTGCCAGCAGCCCGAAGGTGCGAACGCTAATGGACAGGGCCGGGGAACTGTTTTTT. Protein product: CASSPKVRTLMDRAGELFF.

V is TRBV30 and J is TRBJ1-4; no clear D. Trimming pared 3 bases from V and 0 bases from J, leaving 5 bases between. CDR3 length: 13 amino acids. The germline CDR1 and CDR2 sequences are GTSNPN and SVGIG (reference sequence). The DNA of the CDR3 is TGTGCCTGGAGAGAGGCAACTAATGAAAAACTGTTTTTT. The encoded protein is CAWREATNEKLFF.

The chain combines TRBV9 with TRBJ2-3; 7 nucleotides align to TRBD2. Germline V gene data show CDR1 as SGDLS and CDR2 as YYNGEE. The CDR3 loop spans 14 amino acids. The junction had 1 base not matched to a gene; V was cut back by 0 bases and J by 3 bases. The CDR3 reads CASSVDGGTDTQYF. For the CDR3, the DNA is TGTGCCAGCAGCGTAGACGGGGGGACAGATACGCAGTATTTT.

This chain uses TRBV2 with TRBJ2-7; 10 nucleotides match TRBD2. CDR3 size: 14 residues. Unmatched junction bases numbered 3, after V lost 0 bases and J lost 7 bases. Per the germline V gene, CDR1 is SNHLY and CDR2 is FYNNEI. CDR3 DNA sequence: TGTGCCAGCAGTGAAGCGGAACTAGCGGGAGAGCAGTACGTC. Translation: CASSEAELAGEQYV.

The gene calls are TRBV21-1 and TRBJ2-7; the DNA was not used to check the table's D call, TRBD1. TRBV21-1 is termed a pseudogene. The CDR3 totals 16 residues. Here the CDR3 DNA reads TGTGCCAGCAGCAAGGGCCACAGGGAACCACGCTACGAGCAGTACGTC. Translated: CASSKGHREPRYEQYV.

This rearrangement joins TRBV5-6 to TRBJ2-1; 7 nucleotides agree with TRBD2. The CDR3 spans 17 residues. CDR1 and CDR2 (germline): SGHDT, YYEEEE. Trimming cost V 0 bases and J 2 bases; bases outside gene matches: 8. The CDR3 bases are TGTGCCAGCAGCTTGGGGCGGCGGCTAGCGGCCTACAATGAGCAGTTCTTC. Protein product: CASSLGRRLAAYNEQFF.

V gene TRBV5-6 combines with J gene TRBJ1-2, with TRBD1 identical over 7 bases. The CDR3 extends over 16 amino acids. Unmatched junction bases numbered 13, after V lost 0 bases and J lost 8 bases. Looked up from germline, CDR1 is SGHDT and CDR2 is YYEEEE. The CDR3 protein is CASSLVGDRPLYGYTF. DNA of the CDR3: TGTGCCAGCAGCTTGGTAGGGGACAGACCCCTGTACGGCTACACCTTC.

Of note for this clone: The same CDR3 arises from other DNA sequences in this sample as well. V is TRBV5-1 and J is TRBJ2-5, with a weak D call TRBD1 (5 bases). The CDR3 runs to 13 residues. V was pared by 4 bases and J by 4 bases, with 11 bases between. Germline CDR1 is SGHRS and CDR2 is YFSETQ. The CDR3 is CASSLGQGETQYF. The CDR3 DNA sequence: TGCGCCAGCAGCCTTGGGCAGGGAGAGACCCAGTACTTC.

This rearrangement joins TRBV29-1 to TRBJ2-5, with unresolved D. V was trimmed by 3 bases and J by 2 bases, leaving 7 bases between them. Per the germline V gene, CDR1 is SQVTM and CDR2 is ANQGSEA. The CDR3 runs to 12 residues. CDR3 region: CSVEELQETQYF. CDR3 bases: TGCAGCGTTGAGGAGCTACAAGAGACCCAGTACTTC.

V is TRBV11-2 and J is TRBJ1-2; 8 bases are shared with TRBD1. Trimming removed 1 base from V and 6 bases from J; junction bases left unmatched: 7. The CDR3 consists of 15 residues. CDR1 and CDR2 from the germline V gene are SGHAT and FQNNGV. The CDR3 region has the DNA TGTGCCAGCAGCTTAGCAGGACAGGGAAGCGATGGCTACACCTTC. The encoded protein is CASSLAGQGSDGYTF. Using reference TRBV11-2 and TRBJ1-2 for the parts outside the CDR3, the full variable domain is EAGVAQSPRYKIIEKRQSVAFWCNPISGHATLYWYQQILGQGPKLLIQFQNNGVVDDSQLPKDRFSAERLKGVDSTLKIQPAKLEDSAVYLCASSLAGQGSDGYTFGSGTRLTVV.

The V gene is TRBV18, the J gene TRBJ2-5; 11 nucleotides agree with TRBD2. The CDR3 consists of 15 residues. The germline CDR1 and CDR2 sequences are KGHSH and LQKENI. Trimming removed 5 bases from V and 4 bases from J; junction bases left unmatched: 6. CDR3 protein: CASSNSGRAGETQYF. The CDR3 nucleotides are TGTGCCAGCTCAAATAGCGGGAGGGCCGGAGAGACCCAGTACTTC.

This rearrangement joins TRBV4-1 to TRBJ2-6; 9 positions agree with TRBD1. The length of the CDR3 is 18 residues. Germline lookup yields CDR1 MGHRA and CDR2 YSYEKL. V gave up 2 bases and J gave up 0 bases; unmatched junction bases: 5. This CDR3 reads CASSQTGTGTSGANVLTF. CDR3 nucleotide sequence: TGCGCCAGCAGCCAAACCGGGACAGGGACCTCTGGGGCCAACGTCCTGACTTTC.

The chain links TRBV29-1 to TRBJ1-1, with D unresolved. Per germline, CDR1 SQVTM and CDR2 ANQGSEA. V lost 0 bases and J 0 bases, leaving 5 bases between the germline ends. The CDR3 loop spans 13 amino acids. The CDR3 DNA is TGCAGCGTTGAAGACCCCATGAACACTGAAGCTTTCTTT. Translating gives CSVEDPMNTEAFF.